This entry describes one TCR beta chain. The data belong to a study of OX40 agonist ivuxolimab in advanced cancers. Study as a whole: The patients received ivuxolimab by intravenous route every 2 weeks at 0.01 to 10 mg/kg.

Sequenced by immunoSEQ multiplex PCR; TCRdb stores in-frame clones only, minus some. The table lists around 68,000 clones, roughly 90% of them singletons, with approximately 1% in the top ten. Any history of autoimmune disease or systemic immunosuppression disqualified patients. CDR1 LGHNA and CDR2 YNFKEQ come from the germline V gene. The CDR3 length is 14 residues. V was pared by 4 bases and J by 9 bases, with 4 bases of the junction left unmatched. Sequences were derived from CD4+ or CD8+ T cells sorted from blood, sampled in a trial of the OX40 agonist ivuxolimab. The rearrangement links TRBV4-2 to TRBJ1-6; 9 bases line up with TRBD1. This TCR was recovered from an adult with an advanced solid tumor such as melanoma, head and neck, liver or kidney cancer. CDR3 loop: CASSPDRGRSPLHF. The CDR3 nucleotides read TGTGCCAGCAGCCCGGACAGGGGCCGTTCACCCCTCCACTTT.